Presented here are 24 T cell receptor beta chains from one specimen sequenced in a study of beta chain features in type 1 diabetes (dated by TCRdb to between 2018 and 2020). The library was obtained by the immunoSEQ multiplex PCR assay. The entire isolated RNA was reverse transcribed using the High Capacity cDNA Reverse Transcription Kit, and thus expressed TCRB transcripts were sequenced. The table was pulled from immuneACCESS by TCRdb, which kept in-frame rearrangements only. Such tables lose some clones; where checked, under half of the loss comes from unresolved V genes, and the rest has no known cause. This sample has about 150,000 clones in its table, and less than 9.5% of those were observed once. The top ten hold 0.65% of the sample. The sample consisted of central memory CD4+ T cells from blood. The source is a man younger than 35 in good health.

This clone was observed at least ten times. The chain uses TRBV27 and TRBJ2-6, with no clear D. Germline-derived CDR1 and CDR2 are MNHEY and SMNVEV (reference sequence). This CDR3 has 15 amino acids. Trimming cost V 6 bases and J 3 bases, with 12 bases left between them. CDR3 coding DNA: TGTGCCAGCAGGAGCCCGAGTAGTGGGGCCAACGTCCTGACTTTC. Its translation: CASRSPSSGANVLTF.

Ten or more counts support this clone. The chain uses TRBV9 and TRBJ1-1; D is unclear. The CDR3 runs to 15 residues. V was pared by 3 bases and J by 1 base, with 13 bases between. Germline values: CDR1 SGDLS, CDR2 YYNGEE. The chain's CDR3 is CASSERLQANTEAFF. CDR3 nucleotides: TGTGCCAGCAGCGAGAGGTTACAAGCGAACACTGAAGCTTTCTTT.

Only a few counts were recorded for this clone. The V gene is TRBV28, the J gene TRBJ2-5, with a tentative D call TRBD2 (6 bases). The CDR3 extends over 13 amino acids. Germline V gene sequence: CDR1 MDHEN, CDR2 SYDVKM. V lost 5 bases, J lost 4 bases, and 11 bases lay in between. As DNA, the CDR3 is TGTGCCAGCAGTCGGGGGAAACGAGAGACCCAGTACTTC. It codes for CASSRGKRETQYF.

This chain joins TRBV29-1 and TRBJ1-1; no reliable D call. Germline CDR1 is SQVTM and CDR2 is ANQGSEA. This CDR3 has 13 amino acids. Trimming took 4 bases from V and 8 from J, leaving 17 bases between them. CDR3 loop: CSVVMEVGQEAFF. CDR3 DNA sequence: TGCAGCGTTGTGATGGAGGTTGGCCAAGAAGCTTTCTTT.

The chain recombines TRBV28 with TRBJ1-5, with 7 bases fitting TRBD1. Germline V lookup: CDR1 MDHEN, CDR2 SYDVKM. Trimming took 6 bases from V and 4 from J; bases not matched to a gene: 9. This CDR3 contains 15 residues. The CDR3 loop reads CASRTQGIGNQPQHF. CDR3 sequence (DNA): TGTGCCAGCAGAACACAGGGGATTGGGAATCAGCCCCAGCATTTT. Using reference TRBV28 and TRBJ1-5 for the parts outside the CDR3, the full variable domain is DVKVTQSSRYLVKRTGEKVFLECVQDMDHENMFWYRQDPGLGLRLIYFSYDVKMKEKGDIPEGYSVSREKKERFSLILESASTNQTSMYLCASRTQGIGNQPQHFGDGTRLSIL.

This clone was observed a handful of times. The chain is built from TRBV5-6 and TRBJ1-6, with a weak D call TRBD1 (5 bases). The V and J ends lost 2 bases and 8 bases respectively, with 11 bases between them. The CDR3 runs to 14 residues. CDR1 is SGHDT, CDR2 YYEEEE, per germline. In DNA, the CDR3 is TGTGCCAGCAGCTTAAACGGGGGGGATTCACCCCTCCACTTT. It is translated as CASSLNGGDSPLHF.

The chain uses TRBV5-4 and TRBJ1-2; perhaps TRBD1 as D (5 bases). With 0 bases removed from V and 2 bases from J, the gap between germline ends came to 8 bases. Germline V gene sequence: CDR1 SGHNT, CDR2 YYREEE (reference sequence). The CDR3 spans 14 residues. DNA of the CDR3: TGTGCCAGCAGCTTGGCAGGGTTGAACTATGGCTACACCTTC. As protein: CASSLAGLNYGYTF.

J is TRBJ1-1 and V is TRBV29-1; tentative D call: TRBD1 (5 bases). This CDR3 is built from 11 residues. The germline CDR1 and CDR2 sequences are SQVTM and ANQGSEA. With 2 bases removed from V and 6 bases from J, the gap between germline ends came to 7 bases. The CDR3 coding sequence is TGCAGCGTTGAAAGGGGCCCTGAAGCTTTCTTT. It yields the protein CSVERGPEAFF.

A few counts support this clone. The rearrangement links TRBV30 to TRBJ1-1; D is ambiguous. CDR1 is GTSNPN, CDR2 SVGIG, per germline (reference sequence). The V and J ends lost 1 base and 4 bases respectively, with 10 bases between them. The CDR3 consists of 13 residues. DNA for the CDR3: TGTGCCTGGAGTGCGGGATCTGTCACTGAAGCTTTCTTT. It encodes CAWSAGSVTEAFF.

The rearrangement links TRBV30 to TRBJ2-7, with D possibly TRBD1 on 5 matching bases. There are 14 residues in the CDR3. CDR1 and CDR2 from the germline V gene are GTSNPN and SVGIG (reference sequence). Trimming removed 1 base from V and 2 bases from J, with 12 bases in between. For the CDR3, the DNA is TGTGCCTGGAGTGGGACATCCCTGACCTACGAGCAGTACTTC. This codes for CAWSGTSLTYEQYF.

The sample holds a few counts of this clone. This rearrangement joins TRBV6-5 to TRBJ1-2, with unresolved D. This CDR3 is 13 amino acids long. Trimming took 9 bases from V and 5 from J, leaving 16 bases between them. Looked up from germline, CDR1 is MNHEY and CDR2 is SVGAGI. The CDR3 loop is CASSGVVGYGYTF. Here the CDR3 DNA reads TGTGCCAGTAGCGGGGTAGTTGGGTATGGCTACACCTTC.

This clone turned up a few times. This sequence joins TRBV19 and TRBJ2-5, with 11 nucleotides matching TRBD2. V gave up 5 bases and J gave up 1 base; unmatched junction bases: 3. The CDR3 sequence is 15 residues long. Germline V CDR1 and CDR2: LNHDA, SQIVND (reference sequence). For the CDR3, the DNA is TGTGCCAGTAGTCGACTAGCGGGGTCCCAAGAGACCCAGTACTTC. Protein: CASSRLAGSQETQYF.

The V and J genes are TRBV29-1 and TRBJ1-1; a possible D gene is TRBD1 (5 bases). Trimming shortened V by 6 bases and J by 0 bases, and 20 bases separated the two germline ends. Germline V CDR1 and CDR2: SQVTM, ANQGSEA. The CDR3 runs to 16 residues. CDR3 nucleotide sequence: TGCAGCGTCGTCCCGGGGGGGAACTTTATGAACACTGAAGCTTTCTTT. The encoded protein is CSVVPGGNFMNTEAFF.

The CDR3 nucleotides read TGTGCCAGCACTAGCACGAACAGAGATCAGCCCCAGCATTTT. This sequence encodes CASTSTNRDQPQHF. V gene TRBV6-1 combines with J gene TRBJ1-5; D uncertain. CDR1 and CDR2 from the germline V gene are MNHNS and SASEGT. This CDR3 has 14 amino acids. V was trimmed by 7 bases and J by 5 bases, leaving 15 bases between them.

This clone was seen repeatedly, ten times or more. DNA for the CDR3: TGTGCCAGCAGCTTAGACAGGATCACTGAAGCTTTCTTT. Amino acids: CASSLDRITEAFF. The rearrangement links TRBV7-9 to TRBJ1-1; D may be TRBD1 (5 bases). V was pared by 1 base and J by 4 bases, with 7 bases between. This CDR3 has 13 amino acids. CDR1 is SEHNR and CDR2 is FQNEAQ in the germline V gene (reference sequence).

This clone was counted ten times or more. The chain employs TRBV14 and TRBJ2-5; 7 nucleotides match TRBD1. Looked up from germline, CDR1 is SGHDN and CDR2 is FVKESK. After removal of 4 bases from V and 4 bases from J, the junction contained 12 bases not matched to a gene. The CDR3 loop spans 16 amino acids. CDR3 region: CASSPYRGTYLETQYF. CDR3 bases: TGTGCCAGCAGCCCCTACAGGGGTACCTACCTAGAGACCCAGTACTTC. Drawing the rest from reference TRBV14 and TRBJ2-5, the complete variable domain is EAGVTQFPSHSVIEKGQTVTLRCDPISGHDNLYWYRRVMGKEIKFLLHFVKESKQDESGMPNNRFLAERTGGTYSTLKVQPAELEDSGVYFCASSPYRGTYLETQYFGPGTRLLVL.

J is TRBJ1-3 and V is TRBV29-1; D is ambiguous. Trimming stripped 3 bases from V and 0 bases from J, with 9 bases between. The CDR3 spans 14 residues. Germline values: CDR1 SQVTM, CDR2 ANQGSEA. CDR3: CSVEWAFSGNTIYF. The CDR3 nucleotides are TGCAGCGTTGAGTGGGCTTTCTCTGGAAACACCATATATTTT.

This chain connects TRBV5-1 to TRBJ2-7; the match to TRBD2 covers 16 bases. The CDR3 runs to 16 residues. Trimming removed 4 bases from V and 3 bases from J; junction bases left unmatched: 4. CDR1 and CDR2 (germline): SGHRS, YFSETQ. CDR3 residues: CASSPGTSGRGYEQYF. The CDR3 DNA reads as TGCGCCAGCAGCCCCGGGACTAGCGGGAGGGGCTACGAGCAGTACTTC.

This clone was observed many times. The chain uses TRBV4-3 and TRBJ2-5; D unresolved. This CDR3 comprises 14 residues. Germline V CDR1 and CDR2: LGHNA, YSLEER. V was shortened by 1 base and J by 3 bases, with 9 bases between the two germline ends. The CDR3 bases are TGCGCCAGCAGCCAAGCCCACAGAGAAGAGACCCAGTACTTC. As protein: CASSQAHREETQYF.

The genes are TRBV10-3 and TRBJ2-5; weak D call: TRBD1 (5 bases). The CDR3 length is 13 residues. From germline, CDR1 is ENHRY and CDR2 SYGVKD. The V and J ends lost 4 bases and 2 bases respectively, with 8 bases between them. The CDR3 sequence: CAISAYRQETQYF. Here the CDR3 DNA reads TGTGCCATCAGTGCGTACAGGCAAGAGACCCAGTACTTC.

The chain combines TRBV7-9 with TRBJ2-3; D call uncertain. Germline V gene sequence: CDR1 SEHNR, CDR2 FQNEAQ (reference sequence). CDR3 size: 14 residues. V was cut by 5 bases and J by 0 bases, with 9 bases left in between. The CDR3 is CASSLDLSTDTQYF. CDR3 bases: TGTGCCAGCAGCCTCGACTTGAGCACAGATACGCAGTATTTT.

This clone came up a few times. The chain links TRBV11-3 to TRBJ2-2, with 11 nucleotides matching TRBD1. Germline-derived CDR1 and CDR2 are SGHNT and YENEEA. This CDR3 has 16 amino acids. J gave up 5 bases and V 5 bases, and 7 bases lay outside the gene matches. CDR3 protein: CASSKRTGGKTGELFF. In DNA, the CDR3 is TGTGCCAGCAGCAAAAGGACAGGGGGCAAAACCGGGGAGCTGTTTTTT.

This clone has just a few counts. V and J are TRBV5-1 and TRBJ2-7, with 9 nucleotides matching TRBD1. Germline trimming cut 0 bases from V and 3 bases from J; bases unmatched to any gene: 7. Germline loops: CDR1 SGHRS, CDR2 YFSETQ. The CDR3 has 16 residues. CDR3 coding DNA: TGCGCCAGCAGCTTGGGGGGGACAGGGAAGTTCTACGAGCAGTACTTC. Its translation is CASSLGGTGKFYEQYF.

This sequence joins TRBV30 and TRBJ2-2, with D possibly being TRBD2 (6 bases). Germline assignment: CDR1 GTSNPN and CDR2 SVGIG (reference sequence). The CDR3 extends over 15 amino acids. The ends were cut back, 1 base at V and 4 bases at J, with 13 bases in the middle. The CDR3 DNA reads TGTGCCTGGAGTGAGGGGCTCGGGGGCACCGGGGAGCTGTTTTTT. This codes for CAWSEGLGGTGELFF.